A selection of T cell receptor beta chains follows, all from one sample in a study of shared clonotypes between healthy human individuals. Data came from immunoSEQ multiplex PCR; TCRdb stores just in-frame clones and leaves some out. In the table there are hundreds of thousands of clones, 70% to 80% of which are singletons. Source material: PBMCs. Source of these receptors: a woman in her forties in good health. Some clones in this sample may be carry-over from other donors' samples. The CDR3 runs from the conserved cysteine through the conserved F or W. The D gene is left open where the match is weak. A clone size is listed for some rows: how often the clone was seen (once, few, many), or a class if it is expanded.

D gene,J gene,clone size,V gene,CDR3 protein,CDR3 DNA
-,TRBJ2-1,few,TRBV7-2,CASSLNGGALGNEQFF,TGTGCCAGCAGCTTAAATGGGGGGGCGCTGGGGAATGAGCAGTTCTTC
-,TRBJ2-6,-,TRBV19,CASTDWPLYSGANVLTF,TGTGCCAGTACGGATTGGCCCCTGTACTCTGGGGCCAACGTCCTGACTTTC
TRBD1,TRBJ1-4,-,TRBV19,CASTDGNRGGEKLFF,TGTGCCAGTACCGATGGAAACAGGGGAGGCGAAAAACTGTTTTTT
TRBD1,TRBJ2-3,many,TRBV5-4,CASSKTGGGIDTQYF,TGTGCCAGCAGCAAAACAGGGGGCGGTATCGATACGCAGTATTTT
TRBD2,TRBJ2-7,-,TRBV4-3,CASSPSGSYEQYF,TGCGCCAGCAGCCCCAGCGGGAGCTACGAGCAGTACTTC
TRBD2,TRBJ2-7,-,TRBV4-2,CASSQTGTSAYEQYF,TGTGCCAGCAGCCAGACCGGGACTAGCGCCTACGAGCAGTACTTC
-,TRBJ2-7,-,TRBV10-1,CASTPGGFF,TGCGCCAGCACTCCAGGGGGGTTTTTC
TRBD1,TRBJ1-2,-,TRBV10-3,CAISETDRSAYGYTF,TGTGCCATCAGTGAGACGGACAGGTCGGCCTATGGCTACACCTTC
TRBD1,TRBJ2-1,-,TRBV6-1,CASTPRSGGWNEQFF,TGTGCCAGCACCCCTCGCTCAGGGGGCTGGAATGAGCAGTTCTTC
-,TRBJ1-1,few,TRBV18,CASSGGRGSTEAFF,TGTGCCAGCTCAGGTGGTAGGGGAAGCACTGAAGCTTTCTTT
-,TRBJ1-4,-,TRBV28,CASSFPGLGTNEKLFF,TGTGCCAGCAGTTTCCCGGGGCTCGGGACTAATGAAAAACTGTTTTTT
-,TRBJ2-1,-,TRBV18,CASSPPLVYQYNEQFF,TGTGCCAGCTCACCACCCTTAGTTTACCAATACAATGAGCAGTTCTTC
TRBD1,TRBJ2-7,-,TRBV6-5,CASRPAGTGAYEQYF,TGTGCCAGCAGACCAGCCGGGACAGGTGCCTACGAGCAGTACTTC